This is a list of T cell receptor beta chains from one sample in a study of shared clonotypes between healthy human individuals. Sequencing was performed with immunoSEQ multiplex PCR; in TCRdb, only in-frame clones are kept and a portion is missing. Among about a million clones, approximately 68% were seen once, and the ten largest hold around 1.4%. The specimen was memory CD4+ T cells sorted from blood. The receptor source for this set is a man in his late teens or twenties in good health. Each CDR3 is given with its conserved first and last residue. D genes are given only for firm matches. Not every row has a clone size; where given, it reads once, few, many or a size class.

cdr3_aa: CASSPSWGTDTQYF
cdr3_nt: TGTGCCAGCAGCCCTTCGTGGGGGACAGATACGCAGTATTTT
d_call: .
j_call: TRBJ2-3
v_call: TRBV7-2
clone_size: .

cdr3_aa: CASSLADGSEAFF
cdr3_nt: TGTGCCAGCAGCTTGGCCGACGGCAGTGAAGCTTTCTTT
d_call: .
j_call: TRBJ1-1
v_call: TRBV5-6
clone_size: few

cdr3_aa: CASQLGQGSYGYTF
cdr3_nt: TGTGCCAGTCAGCTCGGGCAGGGCAGCTATGGCTACACCTTC
d_call: .
j_call: TRBJ1-2
v_call: TRBV19
clone_size: .

cdr3_aa: CASSPTSGGLGGELFF
cdr3_nt: TGCGCCAGCAGCCCCACTAGCGGGGGGCTTGGCGGGGAGCTGTTTTTT
d_call: TRBD2
j_call: TRBJ2-2
v_call: TRBV5-1
clone_size: .

cdr3_aa: CAIRQGGYEQYF
cdr3_nt: TGTGCCATCCGCCAGGGCGGCTACGAGCAGTACTTC
d_call: .
j_call: TRBJ2-7
v_call: TRBV10-3
clone_size: .

cdr3_aa: CASSLSSASGLMAQYF
cdr3_nt: TGTGCCAGCAGCTTATCTTCGGCTAGCGGTCTAATGGCCCAGTACTTC
d_call: TRBD2
j_call: TRBJ2-5
v_call: TRBV7-9
clone_size: .

cdr3_aa: CAWSVKWITPGEQYF
cdr3_nt: TGTGCCTGGAGTGTAAAGTGGATTACCCCCGGCGAGCAGTACTTC
d_call: .
j_call: TRBJ2-7
v_call: TRBV30
clone_size: .

cdr3_aa: CASSVEAGGVPDTQYF
cdr3_nt: TGTGCCAGCAGCGTAGAGGCGGGAGGGGTCCCGGATACGCAGTATTTT
d_call: TRBD2
j_call: TRBJ2-3
v_call: TRBV9
clone_size: .

cdr3_aa: CASSFERPPTDTQYF
cdr3_nt: TGCGCCAGCAGCTTTGAAAGGCCCCCCACAGATACGCAGTATTTT
d_call: .
j_call: TRBJ2-3
v_call: TRBV5-1
clone_size: .

cdr3_aa: CASSPRTGGENQPQHF
cdr3_nt: TGTGCCAGCAGTCCCCGGACAGGGGGCGAAAATCAGCCCCAGCATTTT
d_call: TRBD1
j_call: TRBJ1-5
v_call: TRBV28
clone_size: .

cdr3_aa: CASSLGSTTRGSPEAFF
cdr3_nt: TGTGCCAGCAGCTTAGGCTCAACTACAAGGGGGAGTCCTGAAGCTTTCTTT
d_call: .
j_call: TRBJ1-1
v_call: TRBV7-8
clone_size: .

cdr3_aa: CATSAGPLGGGAVNTQYF
cdr3_nt: TGTGCCACCTCAGCAGGACCTCTGGGCGGGGGGGCCGTGAATACGCAGTATTTT
d_call: TRBD2
j_call: TRBJ2-3
v_call: TRBV15
clone_size: .

cdr3_aa: CASSQLGTGTEKLFF
cdr3_nt: TGTGCCAGCAGCCAGCTCGGGACAGGTACCGAAAAACTGTTTTTT
d_call: TRBD1
j_call: TRBJ1-4
v_call: TRBV14
clone_size: .

cdr3_aa: CAWSGGTGNYNEQFF
cdr3_nt: TGTGCCTGGAGTGGCGGGACAGGGAATTACAATGAGCAGTTCTTC
d_call: TRBD1
j_call: TRBJ2-1
v_call: TRBV30
clone_size: few

cdr3_aa: CASRNTGTGGEGYTF
cdr3_nt: TGTGCCAGCAGAAATACCGGGACAGGGGGTGAGGGCTACACCTTC
d_call: TRBD1
j_call: TRBJ1-2
v_call: TRBV6-1
clone_size: .

cdr3_aa: CASRFTGGRTEAFF
cdr3_nt: TGTGCCAGCAGGTTTACAGGGGGCCGTACTGAAGCTTTCTTT
d_call: TRBD1
j_call: TRBJ1-1
v_call: TRBV27
clone_size: .

cdr3_aa: CASSLDRMGQETQYF
cdr3_nt: TGCGCCAGCAGCTTGGACCGGATGGGCCAAGAGACCCAGTACTTC
d_call: .
j_call: TRBJ2-5
v_call: TRBV5-1
clone_size: .

cdr3_aa: CASSPWGGGDNEQFF
cdr3_nt: TGCGCCAGCAGCCCCTGGGGGGGTGGGGACAATGAGCAGTTCTTC
d_call: TRBD2
j_call: TRBJ2-1
v_call: TRBV4-1
clone_size: few

cdr3_aa: CASSLGTGFLSGNTIYF
cdr3_nt: TGTGCCAGTAGTCTCGGGACAGGGTTCCTCTCTGGAAACACCATATATTTT
d_call: TRBD1
j_call: TRBJ1-3
v_call: TRBV19
clone_size: many

cdr3_aa: CASSFMAFDLNTEAFF
cdr3_nt: TGTGCCAGCAGTTTTATGGCCTTCGATTTGAACACTGAAGCTTTCTTT
d_call: .
j_call: TRBJ1-1
v_call: TRBV28
clone_size: once

cdr3_aa: CAIRKRLQETQYF
cdr3_nt: TGTGCCATCCGTAAGCGACTGCAAGAGACCCAGTACTTC
d_call: .
j_call: TRBJ2-5
v_call: TRBV10-3
clone_size: .

cdr3_aa: CASSSRDSIGTQYF
cdr3_nt: TGTGCCAGCAGCTCGCGGGACTCGATCGGAACCCAGTACTTC
d_call: .
j_call: TRBJ2-5
v_call: TRBV7-2
clone_size: .

cdr3_aa: CASSVSGQGGDTQYF
cdr3_nt: TGTGCCAGCAGTGTTTCGGGACAGGGGGGAGATACGCAGTATTTT
d_call: TRBD1
j_call: TRBJ2-3
v_call: TRBV6-1
clone_size: .

cdr3_aa: CASSAPGQGGYGYTF
cdr3_nt: TGTGCCAGCAGTGCGCCGGGACAGGGGGGTTATGGCTACACCTTC
d_call: TRBD1
j_call: TRBJ1-2
v_call: TRBV27
clone_size: .

cdr3_aa: CASTIGTHKLTDTQYF
cdr3_nt: TGCGCCAGCACCATAGGGACTCACAAACTCACAGATACGCAGTATTTT
d_call: .
j_call: TRBJ2-3
v_call: TRBV4-1
clone_size: few

cdr3_aa: CASSLSLGDASYEQYF
cdr3_nt: TGTGCCAGCAGTCTTTCTTTAGGGGACGCCTCCTACGAGCAGTACTTC
d_call: .
j_call: TRBJ2-7
v_call: TRBV28
clone_size: once

cdr3_aa: CASSIEGGDEQYF
cdr3_nt: TGTGCCAGTAGTATCGAGGGGGGCGACGAGCAGTACTTC
d_call: .
j_call: TRBJ2-7
v_call: TRBV19
clone_size: once